These 5 T cell receptor beta chains originate from one sample sequenced in a study of cytotoxic CD8 clonotypes in ibrutinib-treated CLL. TCRdb keeps only in-frame clones here, not all; method: immunoSEQ multiplex PCR. The sample has tens of thousands of clones, 55% to 65% seen once. Sequenced here: PBMCs, sampled before ibrutinib treatment. Every receptor here comes from a human donor with chronic lymphocytic leukemia.

The chain joins TRBV6-1 to TRBJ2-3; D is perhaps TRBD1 or TRBD2 (6 bases each). Germline CDR1 reads MNHNS; CDR2 reads SASEGT. The germline V and J ends were trimmed by 5 bases and 3 bases, with 18 bases remaining between them. The CDR3 spans 16 residues. The CDR3 loop is CASSKGLGGATDTQYF. For the CDR3, the DNA is TGTGCCAGCAGTAAAGGATTGGGGGGCGCGACAGATACGCAGTATTTT.

A single count supports this clone. V is TRBV7-8 and J is TRBJ2-6; 7 bases match TRBD1. Losses at the gene ends were 2 bases for V and 4 bases for J; bases not matched to a gene: 8. CDR1 is SGHVS, CDR2 FQNEAQ, per germline. CDR3 length equals 17 residues. DNA of the CDR3: TGTGCCAGCAGCTTATACTACAGGGGAGTGGGGGCCAACGTCCTGACTTTC. Translating it yields CASSLYYRGVGANVLTF. Full variable domain (remainder filled in from reference TRBV7-8 and TRBJ2-6): GAGVSQSPRYKVAKRGQDVALRCDPISGHVSLFWYQQALGQGPEFLTYFQNEAQLDKSGLPSDRFFAERPEGSVSTLKIQRTQQEDSAVYLCASSLYYRGVGANVLTFGAGSRLTVL.

The chain is built from TRBV7-6 and TRBJ1-3; 7 nucleotides line up with TRBD1. Trimming removed 5 bases from V and 1 base from J; junction bases left unmatched: 5. In germline, CDR1 is SGHVS, CDR2 FNYEAQ. The length of the CDR3 is 15 residues. In DNA form, the CDR3 reads TGTGCCAGCAGCCTACAACAGGGGTCTGGAAACACCATATATTTT. Encoded protein: CASSLQQGSGNTIYF.

This clone was recorded only once. The chain recombines TRBV5-6 with TRBJ1-4; the D gene is possibly TRBD1 (5 bases). This CDR3 region has 13 residues. Germline V gene lookup returns CDR1 SGHDT and CDR2 YYEEEE. V was shortened by 6 bases and J by 5 bases, with 11 bases between the two germline ends. The CDR3 protein is CASTTGGNEKLFF. In DNA, the CDR3 is TGTGCCAGCACCACGGGGGGGAATGAAAAACTGTTTTTT.

The V gene is TRBV25-1, the J gene TRBJ2-4; D is perhaps TRBD2 (7 bases). In germline, CDR1 is MGHDK, CDR2 SYGVNS. Trimming stripped 4 bases from V and 9 bases from J, with 28 bases between. This CDR3 has 18 residues. The CDR3 reads CASSGPLRGGRGERIQYF. DNA of the CDR3: TGTGCCAGCAGTGGGCCCCTTAGGGGGGGGCGCGGGGAACGCATTCAGTACTTC.